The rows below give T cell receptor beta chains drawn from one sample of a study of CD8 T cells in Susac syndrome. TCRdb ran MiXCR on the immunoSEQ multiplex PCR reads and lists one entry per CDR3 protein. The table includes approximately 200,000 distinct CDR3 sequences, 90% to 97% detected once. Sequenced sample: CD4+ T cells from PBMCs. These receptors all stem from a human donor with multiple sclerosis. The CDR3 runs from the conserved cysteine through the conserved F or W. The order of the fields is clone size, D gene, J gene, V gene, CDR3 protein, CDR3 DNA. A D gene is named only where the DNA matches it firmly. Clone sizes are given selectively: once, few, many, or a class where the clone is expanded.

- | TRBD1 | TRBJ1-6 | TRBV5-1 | CASSLGDSSYNSPLHF | TGCGCCAGCAGCTTAGGGGACAGTTCGTATAATTCACCCCTCCACTTT
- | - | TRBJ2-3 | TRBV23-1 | CASSPRTQYF | TGCGCCAGCAGTCCCCGTACGCAGTATTTT
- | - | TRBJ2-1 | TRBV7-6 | CASSDVGREQFF | TGTGCCAGCAGCGACGTGGGCCGTGAGCAGTTCTTC
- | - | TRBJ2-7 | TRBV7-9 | CASSLGTTYEQYF | TGTGCCAGCAGCTTAGGGACAACCTACGAGCAGTACTTC
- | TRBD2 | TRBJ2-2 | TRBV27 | CASSHNQRLAGATNTGELFF | TGTGCCAGCAGTCATAATCAGAGACTAGCGGGGGCAACGAACACCGGGGAGCTGTTTTTT
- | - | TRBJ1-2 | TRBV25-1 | CASSPTGTLGGYTF | TGTGCCAGCAGTCCTACCGGGACCTTAGGGGGCTACACCTTC
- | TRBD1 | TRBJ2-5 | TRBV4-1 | CASSQDHLAGGEETQYF | TGCGCCAGCAGCCAAGACCACCTCGCAGGGGGTGAAGAGACCCAGTACTTC
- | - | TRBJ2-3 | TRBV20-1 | CSARVASGSQYF | TGCAGTGCTAGGGTAGCCTCCGGATCGCAGTATTTT
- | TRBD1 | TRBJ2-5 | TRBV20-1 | CSARDVTGLETQYF | TGCAGTGCTAGAGACGTGACAGGGTTGGAGACCCAGTACTTC
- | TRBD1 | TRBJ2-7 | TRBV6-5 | CASSNDRGAYDF | TGTGCCAGCAGTAATGACAGGGGAGCATATGACTTC
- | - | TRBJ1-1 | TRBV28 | CASKTAYTEAFF | TGTGCCAGCAAAACAGCCTACACTGAAGCTTTCTTT
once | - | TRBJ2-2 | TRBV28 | CASSLRYTGELFF | TGTGCCAGCAGTTTACGGTACACCGGGGAGCTGTTTTTT